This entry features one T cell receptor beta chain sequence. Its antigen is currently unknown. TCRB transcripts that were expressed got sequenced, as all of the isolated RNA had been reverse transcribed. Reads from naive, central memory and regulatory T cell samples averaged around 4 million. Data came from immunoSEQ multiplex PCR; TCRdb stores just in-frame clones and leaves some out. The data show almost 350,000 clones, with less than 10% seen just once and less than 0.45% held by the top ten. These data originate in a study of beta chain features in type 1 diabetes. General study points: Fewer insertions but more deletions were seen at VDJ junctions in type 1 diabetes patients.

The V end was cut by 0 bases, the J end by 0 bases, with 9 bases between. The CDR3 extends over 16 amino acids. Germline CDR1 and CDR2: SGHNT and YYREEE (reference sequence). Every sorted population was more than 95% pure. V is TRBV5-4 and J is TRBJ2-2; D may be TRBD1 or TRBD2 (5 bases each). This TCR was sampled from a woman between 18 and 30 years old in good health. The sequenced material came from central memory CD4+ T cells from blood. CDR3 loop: CASSLEGPTNTGELFF. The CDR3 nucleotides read TGTGCCAGCAGCTTGGAGGGACCTACGAACACCGGGGAGCTGTTTTTT.